These 15 T cell receptor beta chains share one sample of origin, sequenced in a study of cytomegalovirus exposure and HLA in healthy donors. The PCR used 60 Vbeta and 13 Jbeta primers. TCRdb's table, derived via immunoSEQ multiplex PCR, lists solely in-frame clones and lacks some. The table shows over 250,000 clones, with around two thirds occurring only once. Sequencing used PBMCs. Every receptor here comes from a female donor in good health and CMV-seronegative.

This chain joins TRBV5-4 and TRBJ2-5; no definite D call. The length of the CDR3 is 13 residues. CDR1 SGHNT and CDR2 YYREEE come from the germline V gene (reference sequence). Trimming cost V 4 bases and J 2 bases, with 9 bases left between them. The CDR3 region is CASSPVGQETQYF. The CDR3 DNA reads as TGTGCCAGCAGCCCCGTCGGGCAAGAGACCCAGTACTTC.

The chain employs TRBV5-1 and TRBJ2-7; 13 bases are shared with TRBD2. This CDR3 has 17 residues. Germline trimming cut 0 bases from V and 0 bases from J; bases unmatched to any gene: 3. CDR1 and CDR2 (germline): SGHRS, YFSETQ. CDR3 protein: CASSLARTSGSSYEQYF. The DNA of the CDR3 is TGCGCCAGCAGCTTGGCGCGGACTAGCGGGAGCTCCTACGAGCAGTACTTC.

The V call is TRBV25-1, the J call TRBJ1-1, with no clear D. The V end lost 7 bases, the J end lost 3 bases, and 9 bases lay between the germline ends. Per germline, CDR1 MGHDK and CDR2 SYGVNS. The CDR3 length is 12 residues. CDR3 coding DNA: TGTGCCAGCACCGCACGGGACACTGAAGCTTTCTTT. This gives the protein CASTARDTEAFF.

This rearrangement joins TRBV2 to TRBJ2-2, with a tentative D call TRBD2 (6 bases). The CDR3 is made up of 15 amino acids. Germline V gene lookup returns CDR1 SNHLY and CDR2 FYNNEI. With 6 bases removed from V and 7 bases from J, the gap between germline ends came to 18 bases. The CDR3 is CASSAETSRNGELFF. CDR3 coding DNA: TGTGCCAGCAGCGCTGAGACTAGTCGGAACGGGGAGCTGTTTTTT.

The CDR3 sequence: CASSQDPGLAGEEQYF. As DNA, the CDR3 is TGTGCCAGCAGCCAAGATCCCGGACTAGCGGGGGAGGAGCAGTACTTC. The chain couples TRBV14 to TRBJ2-7; 13 nucleotides match TRBD2. The CDR3 is made up of 16 amino acids. Germline V gene lookup returns CDR1 SGHDN and CDR2 FVKESK. V trimming: 0 bases; J trimming: 7 bases; junction bases outside the gene matches: 6.

The V and J genes are TRBV4-1 and TRBJ1-4, with D tentatively TRBD1 (5 bases). Germline V CDR1 and CDR2: MGHRA, YSYEKL. Trimming removed 0 bases at V and 7 bases at J, with 15 bases between. The CDR3 has 16 amino acids. CDR3 loop: CASSQDGPGRFEKLFF. CDR3 DNA: TGCGCCAGCAGCCAAGATGGGCCAGGGAGGTTTGAAAAACTGTTTTTT.

V is TRBV27 and J is TRBJ2-1, with 7 bases fitting TRBD2. V gave up 6 bases and J gave up 13 bases; unmatched junction bases: 12. The V gene's germline CDR1 is MNHEY and CDR2 SMNVEV (reference sequence). This CDR3 is 13 amino acids long. DNA of the CDR3: TGTGCCAGCAGGACACTCGCGGGGGTTGATCAGTTCTTC. It encodes CASRTLAGVDQFF.

The V and J genes are TRBV19 and TRBJ2-3; 10 bases map to TRBD2. This CDR3 region has 17 residues. The V gene end was trimmed by 5 bases and the J gene end by 2 bases; junction bases not matched to a gene: 10. From germline, CDR1 is LNHDA and CDR2 SQIVND (reference sequence). CDR3 in amino acids: CASSPRRAGGNTDTQYF. CDR3 coding DNA: TGTGCCAGTAGTCCCCGAAGAGCGGGAGGGAACACAGATACGCAGTATTTT.

The V call is TRBV2, the J call TRBJ2-6; TRBD2 matches 7 bases. The CDR3 length is 15 residues. Trimming at V came to 8 bases and at J to 0 bases, leaving 4 bases not matched to a gene. The germline gives CDR1 SNHLY, CDR2 FYNNEI. CDR3 protein: CASHGGSSGANVLTF. The CDR3 DNA follows: TGTGCCAGCCACGGCGGGAGCTCTGGGGCCAACGTCCTGACTTTC.

This clone was detected a few times. The rearrangement links TRBV11-1 to TRBJ1-1, with a possible D match to TRBD1 (6 bases). V was shortened by 0 bases and J by 1 base, with 15 bases between the two germline ends. The CDR3 is 17 residues long. Per germline, CDR1 SGHAT and CDR2 FQDESV (reference sequence). The CDR3 reads CASSLAIYPGQNTEAFF. CDR3 coding DNA: TGTGCCAGCAGCTTAGCGATATATCCGGGACAGAACACTGAAGCTTTCTTT. The full variable domain, with the rest looked up from reference TRBV11-1 and TRBJ1-1, is EAEVAQSPRYKITEKSQAVAFWCDPISGHATLYWYRQILGQGPELLVQFQDESVVDDSQLPKDRFSAERLKGVDSTLKIQPAELGDSAMYLCASSLAIYPGQNTEAFFGQGTRLTVV.

The genes are TRBV5-1 and TRBJ2-2; 10 bases line up with TRBD1. V dropped 3 bases and J dropped 4; count of bases not matched to a gene: 6. The CDR3 sequence is 16 residues long. Germline CDR1 and CDR2: SGHRS and YFSETQ. The CDR3 is CASSWTGGDGTGELFF. Written as DNA, the CDR3 is TGCGCCAGCAGCTGGACAGGGGGGGATGGCACCGGGGAGCTGTTTTTT.

The chain couples TRBV18 to TRBJ2-1; 13 positions agree with TRBD2. The CDR3 consists of 16 residues. Germline CDR1 reads KGHSH; CDR2 reads LQKENI. V shed 3 bases, J shed 10 bases, and the junction held 9 bases outside the gene matches. The CDR3 DNA follows: TGTGCCAGCTCACCCCCGCAGGGACTAGCGGGACACGAGCAGTTCTTC. Translation: CASSPPQGLAGHEQFF.

The chain is built from TRBV5-8 and TRBJ1-2, with D maybe TRBD1 (6 bases). V gave up 4 bases and J gave up 7 bases, with 23 bases separating them. Germline loops: CDR1 SGHTS, CDR2 YDEGEE. There are 16 residues in the CDR3. The CDR3 loop is CASSPIQGSGWIGYTF. Written as DNA, the CDR3 is TGTGCCAGCAGCCCTATACAGGGCTCGGGTTGGATTGGCTACACCTTC.

This clone was seen only a few times. This chain links TRBV5-1 with TRBJ1-1, with D possibly being TRBD1 (6 bases). The germline gives CDR1 SGHRS, CDR2 YFSETQ. The CDR3 has 15 residues. V lost 4 bases, J lost 0 bases, and 13 bases lay in between. The CDR3 protein is CASSQPGDMNTEAFF. The DNA for the CDR3 is TGCGCCAGCAGCCAACCCGGGGACATGAACACTGAAGCTTTCTTT.

The V and J genes are TRBV5-1 and TRBJ2-2, with 7 positions matching TRBD1. The germline V gene encodes CDR1 SGHRS and CDR2 YFSETQ. V was pared by 0 bases and J by 5 bases, with 1 base of the junction left unmatched. The CDR3 runs to 14 residues. CDR3: CASSLAGGTGELFF. The CDR3 region has the DNA TGCGCCAGCAGCTTGGCAGGGGGAACCGGGGAGCTGTTTTTT.